Listed below are T cell receptor beta chains from one sample, sequenced in a study of blood T cell repertoires in COVID-19. Profiling relied on immunoSEQ multiplex PCR, and the TCRdb table lists in-frame clones only, not all of them. The sample yields more than 250,000 clones, around 89% seen once. The sample comprised PBMCs or T cells enriched from blood (not recorded which). The receptors were gathered from a woman aged 18-29 years with acute COVID-19. CDR3s include the opening cysteine and the closing phenylalanine or tryptophan. The D gene is left open where the match is weak. Expanded clones are given a class, and other clones once, few, many or no size at all.

v_gene,d_gene,abundance,j_gene,CDR3aa,CDR3nt
TRBV18,-,few,TRBJ1-1,CASSPRVLSVTEAFF,TGTGCCAGCTCACCCAGGGTTTTATCTGTCACTGAAGCTTTCTTT
TRBV19,-,-,TRBJ2-7,CASNVGGLYPSEQYF,TGTGCCAGTAATGTCGGAGGGCTATACCCCAGCGAGCAGTACTTC
TRBV3-1/TRBV3-2,TRBD1,once,TRBJ2-5,CASSQVTGLQTQYF,TGTGCCAGCAGCCAAGTGACAGGGTTGCAGACCCAGTACTTC
TRBV7-3,-,-,TRBJ2-7,CASSPDGGYYYEQYF,TGTGCCAGCAGCCCTGACGGAGGATATTACTACGAGCAGTACTTC
TRBV5-1,-,-,TRBJ1-1,CASSLDSTEAFF,TGCGCCAGCAGCTTGGACAGCACTGAAGCTTTCTTT
TRBV30,TRBD2,-,TRBJ2-5,CAWSVGTSGRRGETQYF,TGTGCCTGGAGTGTCGGGACTAGCGGGAGGAGGGGGGAGACCCAGTACTTC
TRBV7-2,TRBD2,-,TRBJ2-1,CASSAGSAYNEQFF,TGTGCCAGCTCAGCGGGGAGCGCCTACAATGAGCAGTTCTTC
TRBV14,-,-,TRBJ1-3,CASSHTGNTIYF,TGTGCCAGCAGCCACACTGGAAACACCATATATTTT
TRBV7-9,TRBD1,-,TRBJ2-5,CASSLTGVRETQYF,TGTGCCAGCAGCTTAACAGGGGTCCGGGAGACCCAGTACTTC
TRBV9,TRBD2,-,TRBJ2-1,CASSVDFGTSGRAPLYNEQFF,TGTGCCAGCAGCGTAGATTTTGGGACTAGCGGGAGGGCGCCACTTTACAATGAGCAGTTCTTC
TRBV14,TRBD1,-,TRBJ2-2,CASSQAGTGTGELFF,TGTGCCAGCAGCCAAGCTGGGACAGGGACCGGGGAGCTGTTTTTT
TRBV4-3,TRBD2,-,TRBJ2-1,CASSPRLASYNEQFF,TGCGCCAGCAGCCCAAGACTAGCGTCGTACAATGAGCAGTTCTTC
TRBV28,-,-,TRBJ1-4,CASTLGARGEKLFF,TGTGCCAGCACCCTAGGAGCAAGGGGGGAAAAACTGTTTTTT
TRBV20-1,TRBD2,once,TRBJ2-7,CSAPWTSGPIF,TGCAGTGCTCCCTGGACTAGCGGGCCCATCTTC
TRBV28,TRBD2,-,TRBJ2-7,CASSLGTIPYF,TGTGCCAGCAGTTTAGGGACTATCCCGTACTTC
TRBV5-6,TRBD1,-,TRBJ2-5,CASSLAMTGPQETQYF,TGTGCCAGCAGCTTGGCCATGACAGGGCCTCAAGAGACCCAGTACTTC